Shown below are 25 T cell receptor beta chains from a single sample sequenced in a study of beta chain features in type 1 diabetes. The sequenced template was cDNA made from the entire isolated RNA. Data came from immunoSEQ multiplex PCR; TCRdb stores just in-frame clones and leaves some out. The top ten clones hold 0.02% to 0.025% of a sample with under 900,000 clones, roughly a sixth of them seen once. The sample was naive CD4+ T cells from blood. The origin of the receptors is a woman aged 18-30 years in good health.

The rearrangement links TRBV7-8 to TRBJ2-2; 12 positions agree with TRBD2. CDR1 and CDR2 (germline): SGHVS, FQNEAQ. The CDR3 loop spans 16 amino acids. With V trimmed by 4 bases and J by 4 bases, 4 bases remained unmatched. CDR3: CASSSGLAGITGELFF. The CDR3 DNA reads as TGTGCCAGCAGCTCTGGACTAGCGGGGATCACCGGGGAGCTGTTTTTT. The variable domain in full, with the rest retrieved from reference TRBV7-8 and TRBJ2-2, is GAGVSQSPRYKVAKRGQDVALRCDPISGHVSLFWYQQALGQGPEFLTYFQNEAQLDKSGLPSDRFFAERPEGSVSTLKIQRTQQEDSAVYLCASSSGLAGITGELFFGEGSRLTVL.

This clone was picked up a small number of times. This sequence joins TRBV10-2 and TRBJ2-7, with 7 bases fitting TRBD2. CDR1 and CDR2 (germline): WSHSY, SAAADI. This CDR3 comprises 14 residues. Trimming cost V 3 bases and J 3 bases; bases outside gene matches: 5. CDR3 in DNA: TGCGCCAGCAGTGAAGGGCTAGCGGTCTACGAGCAGTACTTC. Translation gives CASSEGLAVYEQYF.

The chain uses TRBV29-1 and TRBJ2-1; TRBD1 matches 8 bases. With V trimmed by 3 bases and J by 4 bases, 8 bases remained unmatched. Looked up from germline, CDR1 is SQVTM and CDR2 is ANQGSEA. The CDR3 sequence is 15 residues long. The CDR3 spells CSVEGQVPEYNEQFF. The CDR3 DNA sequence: TGCAGCGTTGAGGGACAGGTGCCGGAATACAATGAGCAGTTCTTC.

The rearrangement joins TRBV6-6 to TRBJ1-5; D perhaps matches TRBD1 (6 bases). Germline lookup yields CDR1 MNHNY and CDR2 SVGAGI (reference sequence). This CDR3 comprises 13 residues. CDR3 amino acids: CATGTLSNQPQHF. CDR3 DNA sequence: TGTGCTACCGGGACACTTAGCAATCAGCCCCAGCATTTT.

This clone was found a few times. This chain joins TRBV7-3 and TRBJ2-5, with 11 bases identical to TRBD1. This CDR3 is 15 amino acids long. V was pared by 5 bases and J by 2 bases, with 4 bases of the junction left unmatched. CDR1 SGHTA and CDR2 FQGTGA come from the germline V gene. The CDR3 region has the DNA TGTGCCAGCAGCATAGGGGACAGGGGGCAAGAGACCCAGTACTTC. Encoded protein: CASSIGDRGQETQYF.

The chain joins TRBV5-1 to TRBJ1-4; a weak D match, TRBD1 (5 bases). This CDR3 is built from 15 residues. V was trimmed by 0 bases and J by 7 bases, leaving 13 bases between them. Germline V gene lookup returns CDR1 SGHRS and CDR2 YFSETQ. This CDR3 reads CASSLVGASGEKLFF. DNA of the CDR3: TGCGCCAGCAGCTTGGTAGGGGCCTCGGGTGAAAAACTGTTTTTT. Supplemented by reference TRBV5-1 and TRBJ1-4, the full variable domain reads KAGVTQTPRYLIKTRGQQVTLSCSPISGHRSVSWYQQTPGQGLQFLFEYFSETQRNKGNFPGRFSGRQFSNSRSEMNVSTLELGDSALYLCASSLVGASGEKLFFGSGTQLSVL.

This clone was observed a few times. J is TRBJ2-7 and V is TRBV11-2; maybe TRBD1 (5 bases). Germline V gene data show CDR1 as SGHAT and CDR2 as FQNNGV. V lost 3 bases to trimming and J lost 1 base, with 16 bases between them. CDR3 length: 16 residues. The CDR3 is CASSFGARLQSYEQYF. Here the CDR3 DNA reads TGTGCCAGCAGCTTTGGGGCCAGGCTTCAATCCTACGAGCAGTACTTC.

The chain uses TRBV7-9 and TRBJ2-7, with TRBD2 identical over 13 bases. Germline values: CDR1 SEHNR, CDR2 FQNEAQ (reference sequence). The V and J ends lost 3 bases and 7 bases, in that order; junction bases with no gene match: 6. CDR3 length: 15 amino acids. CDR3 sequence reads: CASSLTSGRRGEQYF. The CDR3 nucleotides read TGTGCCAGCAGCTTGACTAGCGGGAGGAGGGGAGAGCAGTACTTC.

The CDR3 loop is CASSLGYRDNEQFF. The CDR3 nucleotides read TGCGCCAGCAGCTTGGGCTACAGGGACAATGAGCAGTTCTTC. The gene calls are TRBV5-1 and TRBJ2-1; a possible D gene is TRBD1 (6 bases). The ends were cut back, 0 bases at V and 5 bases at J, with 9 bases in the middle. Germline V gene data show CDR1 as SGHRS and CDR2 as YFSETQ. CDR3 size: 14 residues. The full variable domain, its missing parts supplied by reference TRBV5-1 and TRBJ2-1, is KAGVTQTPRYLIKTRGQQVTLSCSPISGHRSVSWYQQTPGQGLQFLFEYFSETQRNKGNFPGRFSGRQFSNSRSEMNVSTLELGDSALYLCASSLGYRDNEQFFGPGTRLTVL.

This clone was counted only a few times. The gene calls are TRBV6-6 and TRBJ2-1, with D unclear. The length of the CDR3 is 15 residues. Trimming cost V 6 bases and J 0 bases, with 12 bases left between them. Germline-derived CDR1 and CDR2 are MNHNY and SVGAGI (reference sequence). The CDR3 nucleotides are TGTGCCAGCAGCACTACGGCAAGCTCCTACAATGAGCAGTTCTTC. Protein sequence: CASSTTASSYNEQFF.

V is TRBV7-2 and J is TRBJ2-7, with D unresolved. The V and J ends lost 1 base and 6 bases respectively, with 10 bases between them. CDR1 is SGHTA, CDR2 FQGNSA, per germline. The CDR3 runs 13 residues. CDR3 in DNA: TGTGCCAGCAGCTTAGTTAAGGTCTCCGAGCAGTACTTC. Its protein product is CASSLVKVSEQYF.

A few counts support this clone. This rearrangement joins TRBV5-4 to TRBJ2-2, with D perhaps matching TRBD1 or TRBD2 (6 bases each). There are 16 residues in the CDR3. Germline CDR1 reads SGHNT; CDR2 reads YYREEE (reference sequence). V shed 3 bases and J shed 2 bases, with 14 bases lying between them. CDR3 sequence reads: CASSWGAGRNTGELFF. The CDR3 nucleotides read TGTGCCAGCAGCTGGGGGGCAGGGAGAAACACCGGGGAGCTGTTTTTT. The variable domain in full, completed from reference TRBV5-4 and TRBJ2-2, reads ETGVTQSPTHLIKTRGQQVTLRCSSQSGHNTVSWYQQALGQGPQFIFQYYREEENGRGNFPPRFSGLQFPNYSSELNVNALELDDSALYLCASSWGAGRNTGELFFGEGSRLTVL.

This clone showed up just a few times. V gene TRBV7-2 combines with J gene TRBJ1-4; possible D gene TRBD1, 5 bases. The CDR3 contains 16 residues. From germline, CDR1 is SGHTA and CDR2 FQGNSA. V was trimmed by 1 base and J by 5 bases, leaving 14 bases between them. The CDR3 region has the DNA TGTGCCAGCAGCTTAGTGTCCACCGGGGGGAATGAAAAACTGTTTTTT. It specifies CASSLVSTGGNEKLFF.

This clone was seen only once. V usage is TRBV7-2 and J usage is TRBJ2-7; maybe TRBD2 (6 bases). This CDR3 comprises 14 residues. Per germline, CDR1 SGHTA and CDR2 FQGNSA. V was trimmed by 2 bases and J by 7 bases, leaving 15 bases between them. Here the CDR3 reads CASSLLARHAEQYF. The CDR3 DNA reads TGTGCCAGCAGCTTACTAGCGCGCCACGCTGAGCAGTACTTC.

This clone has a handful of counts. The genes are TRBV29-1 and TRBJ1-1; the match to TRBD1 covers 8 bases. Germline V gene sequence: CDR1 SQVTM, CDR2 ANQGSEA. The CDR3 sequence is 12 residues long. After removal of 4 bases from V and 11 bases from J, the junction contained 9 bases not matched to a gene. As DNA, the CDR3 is TGCAGCGTTGGACAGGGGAGGTCTGTGGCTTTCTTT. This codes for CSVGQGRSVAFF.

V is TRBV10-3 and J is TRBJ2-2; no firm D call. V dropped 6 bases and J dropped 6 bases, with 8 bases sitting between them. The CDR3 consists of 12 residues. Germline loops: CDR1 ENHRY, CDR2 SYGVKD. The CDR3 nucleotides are TGTGCCATCAGCGAAAAGGCCGGGGAGCTGTTTTTT. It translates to CAISEKAGELFF.

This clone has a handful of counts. CDR3 sequence (DNA): TGTGCCAGCAGCCCAGTGGGACAGGGGACCGGGGAGCTGTTTTTT. As protein: CASSPVGQGTGELFF. J is TRBJ2-2 and V is TRBV28, with 10 positions matching TRBD1. With 6 bases clipped from V and 5 bases from J, the junction kept 6 bases outside the gene matches. Looked up from germline, CDR1 is MDHEN and CDR2 is SYDVKM. The CDR3 spans 15 residues.

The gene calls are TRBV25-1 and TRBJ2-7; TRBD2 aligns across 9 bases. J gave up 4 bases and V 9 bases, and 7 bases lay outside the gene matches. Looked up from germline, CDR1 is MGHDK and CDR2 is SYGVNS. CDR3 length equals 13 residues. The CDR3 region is CASRGSGGYEQYF. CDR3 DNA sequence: TGTGCCAGTAGGGGGAGCGGGGGGTACGAGCAGTACTTC.

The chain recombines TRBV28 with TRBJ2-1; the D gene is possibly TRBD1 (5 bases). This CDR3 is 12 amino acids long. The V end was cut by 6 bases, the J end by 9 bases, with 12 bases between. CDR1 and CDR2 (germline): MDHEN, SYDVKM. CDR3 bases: TGTGCCAGCAGAACCACTGACAGTGAGCAGTTCTTC. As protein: CASRTTDSEQFF.

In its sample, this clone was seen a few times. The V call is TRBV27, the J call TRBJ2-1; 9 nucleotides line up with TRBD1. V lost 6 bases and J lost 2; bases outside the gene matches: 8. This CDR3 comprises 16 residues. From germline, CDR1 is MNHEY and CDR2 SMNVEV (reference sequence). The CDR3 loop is CASRPHRDRAYNEQFF. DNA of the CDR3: TGTGCCAGCAGACCCCACCGGGACAGGGCCTACAATGAGCAGTTCTTC.

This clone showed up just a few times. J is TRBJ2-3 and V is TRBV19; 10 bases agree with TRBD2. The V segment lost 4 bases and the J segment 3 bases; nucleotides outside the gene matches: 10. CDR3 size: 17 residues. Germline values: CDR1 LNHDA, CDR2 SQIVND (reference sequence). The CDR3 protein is CASSTGAGGAATDTQYF. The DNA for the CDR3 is TGTGCCAGTAGTACCGGAGCGGGAGGGGCGGCGACAGATACGCAGTATTTT.

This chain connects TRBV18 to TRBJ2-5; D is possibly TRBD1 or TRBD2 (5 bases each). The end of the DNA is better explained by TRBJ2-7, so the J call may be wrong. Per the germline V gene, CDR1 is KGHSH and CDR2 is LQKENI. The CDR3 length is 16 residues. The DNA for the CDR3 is TGTGCCAGCTCACCTTCTTCGGGGCAGCTGTCCTACGAGCAGTACTTC. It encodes CASSPSSGQLSYEQYF.

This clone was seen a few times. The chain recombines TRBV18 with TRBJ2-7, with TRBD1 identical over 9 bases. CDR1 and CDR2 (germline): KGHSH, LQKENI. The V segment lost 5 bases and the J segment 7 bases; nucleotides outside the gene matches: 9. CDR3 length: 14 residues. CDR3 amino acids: CASSRRTGAGEQYF. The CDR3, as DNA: TGTGCCAGCTCAAGGCGGACAGGGGCTGGAGAGCAGTACTTC. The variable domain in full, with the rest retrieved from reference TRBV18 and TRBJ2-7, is NAGVMQNPRHLVRRRGQEARLRCSPMKGHSHVYWYRQLPEEGLKFMVYLQKENIIDESGMPKERFSAEFPKEGPSILRIQQVVRGDSAAYFCASSRRTGAGEQYFGPGTRLTVT.

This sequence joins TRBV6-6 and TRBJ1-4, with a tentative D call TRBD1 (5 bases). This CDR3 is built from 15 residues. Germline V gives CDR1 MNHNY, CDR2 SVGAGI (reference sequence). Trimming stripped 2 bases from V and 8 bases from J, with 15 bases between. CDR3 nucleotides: TGTGCCAGCAGTTACACTCCAGGGTTAGGGGAAAAACTGTTTTTT. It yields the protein CASSYTPGLGEKLFF.

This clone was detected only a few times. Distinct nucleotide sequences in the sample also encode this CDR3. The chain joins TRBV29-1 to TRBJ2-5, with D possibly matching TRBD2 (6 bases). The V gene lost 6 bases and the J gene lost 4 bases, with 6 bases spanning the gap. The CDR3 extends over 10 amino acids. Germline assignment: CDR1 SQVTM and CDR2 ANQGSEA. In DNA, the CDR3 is TGCAGCGTGGGGGGAGAGACCCAGTACTTC. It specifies CSVGGETQYF.